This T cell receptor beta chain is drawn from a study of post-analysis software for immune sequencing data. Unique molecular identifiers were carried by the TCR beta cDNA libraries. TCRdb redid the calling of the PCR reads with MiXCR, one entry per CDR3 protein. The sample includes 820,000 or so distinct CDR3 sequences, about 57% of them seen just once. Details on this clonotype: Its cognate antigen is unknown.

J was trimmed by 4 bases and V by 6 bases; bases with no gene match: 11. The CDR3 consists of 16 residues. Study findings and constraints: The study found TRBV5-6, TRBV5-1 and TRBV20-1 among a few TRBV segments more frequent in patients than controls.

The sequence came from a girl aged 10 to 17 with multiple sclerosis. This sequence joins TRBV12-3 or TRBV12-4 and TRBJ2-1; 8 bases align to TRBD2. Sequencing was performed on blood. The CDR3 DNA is TGTGCCAGCAGCCAAGACGGGAGGGCCGTTTACAATGAGCAGTTCTTC. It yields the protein CASSQDGRAVYNEQFF.